This record covers a single T cell receptor beta chain. The antigen is undetermined. These data come from a study of cytomegalovirus exposure and HLA in healthy donors. Study-level points and caveats: In vitro experiments confirmed that three CMV-associated chains were specific for CMV antigens.

The PCR made use of 60 Vbeta and 13 Jbeta primers. Generated by immunoSEQ multiplex PCR, the TCRdb table keeps only in-frame clones and is missing some. The table has about 160,000 clones, about 80% seen once. V lost 6 bases, J lost 4 bases, and 4 bases stayed unmatched. Germline V gene lookup returns CDR1 SNHLY and CDR2 FYNNEI. This CDR3 region has 14 residues. This TCR came from a man aged 18 to 30 in good health and CMV-seropositive. The rearrangement uses TRBV2 and TRBJ1-1, with 11 bases that match TRBD1. Sequencing used PBMCs. CDR3 DNA: TGTGCCAGCAGGCCGGACAGGGGGCTCACTGAAGCTTTCTTT. It encodes CASRPDRGLTEAFF.